Below are 24 T cell receptor beta chains sequenced from a single sample in a study of response to subunit inactivated influenza vaccine. TCRdb re-analysed the RT-PCR reads in MiXCR, keeping a single row per CDR3 protein. Of some 500,000 distinct CDR3 sequences listed, roughly 13% are singletons. Here the sequenced sample was PBMCs from blood, taken more than 35 days after vaccination. Every receptor here comes from a man in his forties or fifties who received an inactivated influenza vaccine.

The chain combines TRBV20-1 with TRBJ2-5; either TRBD1 or TRBD2 may supply D (5 bases each). The CDR3 runs to 15 residues. Germline lookup yields CDR1 DFQATT and CDR2 SNEGSKA (reference sequence). With 3 bases removed from V and 5 bases from J, the gap between germline ends came to 19 bases. The CDR3, as DNA: TGCAGTGCTAGTTCTAGCCAGAGGGGTGGTGAGACCCAGTACTTC. Translation gives CSASSSQRGGETQYF.

The chain is built from TRBV6-5 and TRBJ2-7; D is ambiguous. V was cut by 0 bases and J by 3 bases, with 9 bases left in between. Germline V gene lookup returns CDR1 MNHEY and CDR2 SVGAGI. This CDR3 has 14 amino acids. The chain's CDR3 is CASSYSVPLYEQYF. The CDR3 DNA sequence: TGTGCCAGCAGTTACTCGGTACCCCTCTACGAGCAGTACTTC.

The rearrangement uses TRBV20-1 and TRBJ2-7; perhaps TRBD1 as D (6 bases). This CDR3 spans 14 amino acids. V dropped 0 bases and J dropped 3 bases, with 12 bases sitting between them. Germline values: CDR1 DFQATT, CDR2 SNEGSKA (reference sequence). The CDR3 bases are TGCAGTGCTAGAGATAGGGCAGGGGTCTACGAGCAGTACTTC. This codes for CSARDRAGVYEQYF.

The rearrangement links TRBV12-3 or TRBV12-4 to TRBJ2-5; TRBD2 matches 10 bases. The length of the CDR3 is 15 residues. After removal of 4 bases from V and 5 bases from J, the junction contained 7 bases not matched to a gene. CDR3 sequence reads: CASSSSGRWEETQYF. The CDR3 nucleotides are TGTGCCAGCAGTTCTAGCGGGAGATGGGAGGAGACCCAGTACTTC.

There are a few counts of this clonotype. The chain links TRBV20-1 to TRBJ2-3, with D perhaps matching TRBD2 (5 bases). The CDR3 is 13 amino acids. Deletions cut 3 bases from V and 2 bases from J, with 9 bases between. The germline V gene encodes CDR1 DFQATT and CDR2 SNEGSKA (reference sequence). CDR3 sequence reads: CSARTNFTDTQYF. The CDR3 DNA sequence: TGCAGTGCTAGGACTAATTTCACAGATACGCAGTATTTT.

This clonotype came up a few times. The rearrangement uses TRBV6-1 and TRBJ2-7; TRBD2 aligns across 13 bases. Germline V lookup: CDR1 MNHNS, CDR2 SASEGT. This CDR3 region has 14 residues. V shed 5 bases and J 6 bases; nucleotides not matched to a gene: 4. The CDR3 DNA follows: TGTGCCAGCAGTCAACGGACTAGCGGGAGCGAGCAGTACTTC. Its translation: CASSQRTSGSEQYF.

The chain employs TRBV20-1 and TRBJ2-7; D perhaps matches TRBD1 (6 bases). This CDR3 spans 15 amino acids. Germline assignment: CDR1 DFQATT and CDR2 SNEGSKA (reference sequence). The chain's CDR3 is CSFRRQALPSYEQYF. Written as DNA, the CDR3 is TGCAGCTTCCGGAGACAGGCACTGCCCTCCTACGAGCAGTACTTC.

The chain combines TRBV12-3 or TRBV12-4 with TRBJ1-3; D not certain. The CDR3 totals 11 residues. With 3 bases removed from V and 8 bases from J, the gap between germline ends came to 5 bases. The CDR3 spells CASSFVDTIYF. The CDR3 nucleotides read TGTGCCAGCAGTTTTGTAGACACCATATATTTT.

This clonotype was observed a few times. The chain is built from TRBV6-5 and TRBJ2-2; D gene uncertain. The CDR3 is 17 residues long. Trimming took off 0 bases at V and 2 bases at J, with 13 bases between the two ends. CDR1 is MNHEY, CDR2 SVGAGI, per germline. The CDR3 DNA follows: TGTGCCAGCAGTTACTCTCTGGCGGCAGCCAACACCGGGGAGCTGTTTTTT. Its protein is CASSYSLAAANTGELFF.

This clonotype showed up many times. The chain carries TRBV7-2 and TRBJ2-1; D gene ambiguous. Germline V lookup: CDR1 SGHTA, CDR2 FQGNSA. Between the trimmed V and J ends, which lost 1 base and 5 bases, there was a span of 9 bases. CDR3 length equals 14 residues. CDR3: CASSLDPGNNEQFF. The CDR3, as DNA: TGTGCCAGCAGCTTAGATCCCGGCAACAATGAGCAGTTCTTC.

This clonotype was found a few times. The rearrangement uses TRBV20-1 and TRBJ2-1, with D possibly matching TRBD1 (6 bases). Trimming shortened V by 1 base and J by 7 bases, and 14 bases separated the two germline ends. The CDR3 length is 14 residues. Germline V gene sequence: CDR1 DFQATT, CDR2 SNEGSKA (reference sequence). The DNA of the CDR3 is TGCAGTGCTAGAGGCGGGTCAGGGGCGAATGAGCAGTTCTTC. The encoded protein is CSARGGSGANEQFF.

This sequence joins TRBV2 and TRBJ2-7; D uncertain. Germline CDR1 SNHLY, CDR2 FYNNEI. This CDR3 contains 14 residues. The germline V and J ends were trimmed by 5 bases and 2 bases, with 13 bases remaining between them. The DNA for the CDR3 is TGTGCCAGCAGTACGACACGAAGCGCCTACGAGCAGTACTTC. Its translation is CASSTTRSAYEQYF. The full variable domain, rest sourced from reference TRBV2 and TRBJ2-7, is EPEVTQTPSHQVTQMGQEVILRCVPISNHLYFYWYRQILGQKVEFLVSFYNNEISEKSEIFDDQFSVERPDGSNFTLKIRSTKLEDSAMYFCASSTTRSAYEQYFGPGTRLTVT.

CDR3 DNA sequence: TGTGCCAGCAGCTTAGCGCCGACACCTTACGAGCAGTACTTC. This sequence encodes CASSLAPTPYEQYF. The V call is TRBV7-9, the J call TRBJ2-7; D is uncertain. The germline gives CDR1 SEHNR, CDR2 FQNEAQ (reference sequence). Deletions cut 0 bases from V and 4 bases from J, with 10 bases between. This CDR3 has 14 residues. Full variable domain (missing parts from reference TRBV7-9 and TRBJ2-7): DTGVSQNPRHKITKRGQNVTFRCDPISEHNRLYWYRQTLGQGPEFLTYFQNEAQLEKSRLLSDRFSAERPKGSFSTLEIQRTEQGDSAMYLCASSLAPTPYEQYFGPGTRLTVT.

This clonotype came up many times. V is TRBV6-2 or TRBV6-3 and J is TRBJ2-1; D gene uncertain. Germline CDR1 reads MNHEY; CDR2 reads SVGEGT. V lost 6 bases and J lost 8, with 14 bases in between. CDR3 size: 13 residues. For the CDR3, the DNA is TGTGCCAGCAGGGGGTGGAAGATGGATGAGCAGTTCTTC. It translates to CASRGWKMDEQFF.

Details on this clonotype: A single base separates this from a much larger clone, so it may be a read error. This sequence joins TRBV7-3 and TRBJ2-1, with TRBD2 matching 9 bases. The CDR3 runs 17 residues. Germline assignment: CDR1 SGHTA and CDR2 FQGTGA. The CDR3 region has the DNA TGTACCAGCAGTTCCAAAGCGGGCGGGAGGGCCGTCAATGAGCAGTTCTTC. Its protein product is CTSSSKAGGRAVNEQFF.

The V gene is TRBV7-2, the J gene TRBJ2-7, with 8 bases lining up with TRBD2. CDR1 is SGHTA, CDR2 FQGNSA, per germline. The CDR3 loop spans 15 amino acids. V was clipped by 1 base and J by 2 bases; unmatched bases: 4. CDR3 sequence: CASSLEVGRAYEQYF. CDR3 DNA: TGTGCCAGCAGCTTAGAGGTCGGGAGGGCCTACGAGCAGTACTTC.

This clonotype was observed a handful of times. This chain uses TRBV6-5 with TRBJ2-7; 8 bases align to TRBD1. CDR1 MNHEY and CDR2 SVGAGI come from the germline V gene. The length of the CDR3 is 17 residues. V shed 0 bases and J 3 bases; nucleotides not matched to a gene: 10. CDR3 residues: CASSYSGQTGAYYEQYF. The CDR3 DNA is TGTGCCAGCAGTTACTCGGGCCAGACAGGGGCCTACTACGAGCAGTACTTC.

This sequence joins TRBV11-2 and TRBJ2-5; TRBD1 is a possible D gene (5 bases). The ends were cut back, 1 base at V and 9 bases at J, with 12 bases in the middle. The CDR3 length is 13 residues. Germline V gene lookup returns CDR1 SGHAT and CDR2 FQNNGV. DNA of the CDR3: TGTGCCAGCAGCTTAGGACAGCGTGGGGCCCAGTACTTC. Protein sequence: CASSLGQRGAQYF.

The chain links TRBV20-1 to TRBJ1-5; 7 nucleotides line up with TRBD1. In germline, CDR1 is DFQATT, CDR2 SNEGSKA (reference sequence). Trimming removed 0 bases from V and 8 bases from J; junction bases left unmatched: 13. The CDR3 totals 16 residues. CDR3 coding DNA: TGCAGTGCTAGAGAGCCTAAACAGGGGCCCGGGGAGCCCCAGCATTTT. Residues: CSAREPKQGPGEPQHF.

This clonotype was observed many times. The chain joins TRBV20-1 to TRBJ2-7; 12 bases match TRBD2. V was clipped by 2 bases and J by 3 bases; unmatched bases: 5. The CDR3 has 15 residues. Germline CDR1 reads DFQATT; CDR2 reads SNEGSKA (reference sequence). The CDR3 DNA reads as TGCAGTGCTAGACCCTCTAGCGGGGGGGACTACGAGCAGTACTTC. This gives the protein CSARPSSGGDYEQYF.

This clonotype appeared a few times. This chain links TRBV5-1 with TRBJ2-7; possibly TRBD2 for D (6 bases). The CDR3 is 15 residues long. V gave up 0 bases and J gave up 3 bases, with 13 bases separating them. The germline gives CDR1 SGHRS, CDR2 YFSETQ. As DNA, the CDR3 is TGCGCCAGCAGCTTGGCCGGGAGTTCCGACTACGAGCAGTACTTC. This encodes CASSLAGSSDYEQYF.

This clonotype has ten or more counts. The chain combines TRBV20-1 with TRBJ1-6; D perhaps matches TRBD1 (5 bases). The V and J ends lost 3 bases and 8 bases respectively, with 20 bases between them. CDR1 DFQATT and CDR2 SNEGSKA come from the germline V gene (reference sequence). This CDR3 region has 16 residues. CDR3 in amino acids: CSARGRSRGADSPLHF. CDR3 DNA: TGCAGTGCTAGGGGACGGTCGAGAGGGGCCGATTCACCCCTCCACTTT.

This clonotype was observed a single time. The V gene is TRBV5-1, the J gene TRBJ2-1; 7 bases map to TRBD1. The V and J ends lost 0 bases and 0 bases, in that order; junction bases with no gene match: 3. The CDR3 has 16 amino acids. Germline V gives CDR1 SGHRS, CDR2 YFSETQ. DNA of the CDR3: TGCGCCAGCAGCTTGGTACAGGGGCACTCCTACAATGAGCAGTTCTTC. The encoded protein is CASSLVQGHSYNEQFF.

This sequence joins TRBV20-1 and TRBJ2-2; 7 bases align to TRBD2. CDR3 length: 13 amino acids. In germline, CDR1 is DFQATT, CDR2 SNEGSKA (reference sequence). V shed 3 bases and J 5 bases; nucleotides not matched to a gene: 3. The CDR3 region has the DNA TGCAGTGCTAGTGGGGACTATACCGGGGAGCTGTTTTTT. Protein sequence: CSASGDYTGELFF.